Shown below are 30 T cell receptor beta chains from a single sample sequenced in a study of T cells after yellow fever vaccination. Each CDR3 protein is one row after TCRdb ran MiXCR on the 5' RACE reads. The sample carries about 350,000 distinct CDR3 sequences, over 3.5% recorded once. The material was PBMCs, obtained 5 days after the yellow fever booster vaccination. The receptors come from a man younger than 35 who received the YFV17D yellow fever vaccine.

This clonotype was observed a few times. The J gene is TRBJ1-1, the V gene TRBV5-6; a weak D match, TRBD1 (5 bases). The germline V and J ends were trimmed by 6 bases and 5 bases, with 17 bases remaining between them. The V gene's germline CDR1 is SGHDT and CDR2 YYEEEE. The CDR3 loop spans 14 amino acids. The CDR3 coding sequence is TGTGCCAGCACTTGGGGACGCTCGCGGACTGAAGCTTTCTTT. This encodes CASTWGRSRTEAFF.

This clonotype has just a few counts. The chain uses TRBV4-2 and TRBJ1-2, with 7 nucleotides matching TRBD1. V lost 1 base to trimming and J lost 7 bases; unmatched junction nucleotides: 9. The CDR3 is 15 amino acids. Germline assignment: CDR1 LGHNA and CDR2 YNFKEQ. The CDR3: CASSQGDQGDRGYTF. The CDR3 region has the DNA TGTGCCAGCAGCCAAGGGGATCAGGGGGATCGTGGCTACACCTTC.

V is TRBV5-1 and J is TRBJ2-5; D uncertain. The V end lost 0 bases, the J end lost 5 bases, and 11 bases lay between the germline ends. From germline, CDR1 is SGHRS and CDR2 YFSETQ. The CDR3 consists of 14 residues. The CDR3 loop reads CASSLELGRETQYF. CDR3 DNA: TGCGCCAGCAGCTTGGAGTTGGGCCGGGAGACCCAGTACTTC.

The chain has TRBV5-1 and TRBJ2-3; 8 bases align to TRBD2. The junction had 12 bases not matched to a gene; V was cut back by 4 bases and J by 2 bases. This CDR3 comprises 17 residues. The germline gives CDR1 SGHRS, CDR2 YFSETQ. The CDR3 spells CASSQGDRGGFTDTQYF. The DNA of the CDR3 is TGCGCCAGCAGCCAAGGGGATCGGGGGGGGTTCACAGATACGCAGTATTTT. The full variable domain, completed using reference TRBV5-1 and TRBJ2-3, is KAGVTQTPRYLIKTRGQQVTLSCSPISGHRSVSWYQQTPGQGLQFLFEYFSETQRNKGNFPGRFSGRQFSNSRSEMNVSTLELGDSALYLCASSQGDRGGFTDTQYFGPGTRLTVL.

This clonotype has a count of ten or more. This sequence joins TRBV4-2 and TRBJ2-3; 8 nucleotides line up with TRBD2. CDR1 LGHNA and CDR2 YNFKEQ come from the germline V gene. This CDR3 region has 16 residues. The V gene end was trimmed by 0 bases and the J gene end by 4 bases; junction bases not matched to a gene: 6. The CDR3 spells CASSQDQGLGADTQYF. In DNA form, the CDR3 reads TGTGCCAGCAGCCAAGATCAGGGACTAGGCGCAGATACGCAGTATTTT.

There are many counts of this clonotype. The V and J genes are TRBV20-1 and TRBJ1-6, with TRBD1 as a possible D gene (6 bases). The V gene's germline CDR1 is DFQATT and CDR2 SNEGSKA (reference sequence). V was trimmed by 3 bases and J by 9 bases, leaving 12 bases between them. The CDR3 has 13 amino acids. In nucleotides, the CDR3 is TGCAGTGCTAGGACGGGGGCGGCTTCACCCCTCCACTTT. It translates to CSARTGAASPLHF.

CDR3 loop: CASSVTGEGQPQHF. The CDR3 DNA is TGTGCCAGCAGTGTAACAGGGGAGGGACAGCCCCAGCATTTT. The rearrangement uses TRBV6-1 and TRBJ1-5, with TRBD1 matching 7 bases. Losses at the gene ends were 4 bases for V and 7 bases for J; bases not matched to a gene: 7. Germline CDR1 and CDR2: MNHNS and SASEGT. The length of the CDR3 is 14 residues.

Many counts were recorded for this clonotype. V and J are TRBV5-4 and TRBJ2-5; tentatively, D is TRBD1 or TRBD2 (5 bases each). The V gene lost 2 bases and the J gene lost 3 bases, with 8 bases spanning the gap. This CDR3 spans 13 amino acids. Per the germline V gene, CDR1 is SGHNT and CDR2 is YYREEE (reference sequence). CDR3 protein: CASSFWGKETQYF. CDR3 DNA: TGTGCCAGCAGCTTTTGGGGGAAAGAGACCCAGTACTTC.

The CDR3 is CASSSGQGAFDGYTF. As DNA, the CDR3 is TGCGCCAGCAGCTCTGGACAGGGGGCGTTTGATGGCTACACCTTC. The chain is built from TRBV5-1 and TRBJ1-2; 11 nucleotides match TRBD1. Germline trimming cut 3 bases from V and 6 bases from J; bases unmatched to any gene: 7. The CDR3 consists of 15 residues. The V gene's germline CDR1 is SGHRS and CDR2 YFSETQ.

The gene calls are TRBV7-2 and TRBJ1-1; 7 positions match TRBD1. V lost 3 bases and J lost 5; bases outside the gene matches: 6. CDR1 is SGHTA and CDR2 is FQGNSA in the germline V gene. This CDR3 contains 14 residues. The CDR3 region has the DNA TGTGCCAGCAGCTTCGACAGGGCGGTAACTGAAGCTTTCTTT. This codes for CASSFDRAVTEAFF. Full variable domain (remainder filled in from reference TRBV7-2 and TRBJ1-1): GAGVSQSPSNKVTEKGKDVELRCDPISGHTALYWYRQSLGQGLEFLIYFQGNSAPDKSGLPSDRFSAERTGGSVSTLTIQRTQQEDSAVYLCASSFDRAVTEAFFGQGTRLTVV.

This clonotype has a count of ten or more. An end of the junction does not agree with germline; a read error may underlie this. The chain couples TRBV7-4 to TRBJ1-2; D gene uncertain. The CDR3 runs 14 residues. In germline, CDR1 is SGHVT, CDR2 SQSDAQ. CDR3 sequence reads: CASILGGYSPDYTF. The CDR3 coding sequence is TGTGCCAGCATCTTAGGCGGCTACTCCCCCGACTACACCTTC.

Here the CDR3 reads CSVPGTSGGLSSYNEQFF. The CDR3 region has the DNA TGCAGCGTTCCCGGGACTAGCGGGGGGTTGAGCTCCTACAATGAGCAGTTCTTC. V is TRBV29-1 and J is TRBJ2-1, with 15 nucleotides matching TRBD2. The junction had 8 bases not matched to a gene; V was cut back by 5 bases and J by 0 bases. The CDR3 totals 18 residues. CDR1 and CDR2 from the germline V gene are SQVTM and ANQGSEA.

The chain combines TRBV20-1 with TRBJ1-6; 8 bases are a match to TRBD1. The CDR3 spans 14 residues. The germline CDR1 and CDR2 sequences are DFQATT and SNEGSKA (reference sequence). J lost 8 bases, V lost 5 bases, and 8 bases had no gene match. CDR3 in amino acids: CSAPDRAEDSPLHF. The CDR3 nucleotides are TGCAGTGCTCCGGACAGGGCAGAGGATTCACCCCTCCACTTT.

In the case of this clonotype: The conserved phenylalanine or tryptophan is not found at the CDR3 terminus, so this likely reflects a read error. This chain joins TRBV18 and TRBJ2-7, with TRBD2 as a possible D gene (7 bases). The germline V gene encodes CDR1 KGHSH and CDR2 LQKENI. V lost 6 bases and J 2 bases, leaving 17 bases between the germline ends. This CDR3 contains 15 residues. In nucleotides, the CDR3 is TGTGCCAGCTCGCAGGGAGGGACAATTGCCTACGAGCAGTACTTA. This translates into CASSQGGTIAYEQYL.

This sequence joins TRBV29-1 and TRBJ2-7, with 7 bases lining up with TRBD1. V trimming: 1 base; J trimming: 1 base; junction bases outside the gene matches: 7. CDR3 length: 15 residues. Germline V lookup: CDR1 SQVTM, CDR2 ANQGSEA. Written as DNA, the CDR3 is TGCAGCGTTGAAGTGGACAGGTTTCTTTCCTACGAGCAGTACTTC. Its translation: CSVEVDRFLSYEQYF.

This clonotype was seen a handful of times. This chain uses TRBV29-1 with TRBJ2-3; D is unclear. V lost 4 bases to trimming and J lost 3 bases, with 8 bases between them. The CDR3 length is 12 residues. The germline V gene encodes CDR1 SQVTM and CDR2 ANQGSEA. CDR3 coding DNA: TGCAGCGTTGTAAGTGGAACAGATACGCAGTATTTT. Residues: CSVVSGTDTQYF.

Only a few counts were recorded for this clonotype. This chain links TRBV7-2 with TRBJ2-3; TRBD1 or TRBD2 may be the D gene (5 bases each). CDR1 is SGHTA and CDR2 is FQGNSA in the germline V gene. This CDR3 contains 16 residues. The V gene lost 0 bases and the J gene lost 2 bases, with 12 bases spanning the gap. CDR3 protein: CASSLARDPPTDTQYF. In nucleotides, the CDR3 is TGTGCCAGCAGCTTAGCAAGGGACCCCCCCACAGATACGCAGTATTTT.

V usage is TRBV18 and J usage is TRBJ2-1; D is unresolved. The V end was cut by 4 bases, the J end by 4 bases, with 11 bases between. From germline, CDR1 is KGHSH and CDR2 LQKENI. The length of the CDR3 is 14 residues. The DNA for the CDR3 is TGTGCCAGCTCACTCAACGTGCAGTACAATGAGCAGTTCTTC. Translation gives CASSLNVQYNEQFF.

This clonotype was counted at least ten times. The chain's CDR3 is CASSQPDSSQYF. The CDR3 region has the DNA TGTGCCAGCAGCCAACCTGACAGCTCCCAGTACTTC. The chain joins TRBV14 to TRBJ2-5; D might be TRBD1 (5 bases). Per germline, CDR1 SGHDN and CDR2 FVKESK. V was shortened by 2 bases and J by 9 bases, with 10 bases between the two germline ends. CDR3 length: 12 amino acids. Drawing the rest from reference TRBV14 and TRBJ2-5, the complete variable domain is EAGVTQFPSHSVIEKGQTVTLRCDPISGHDNLYWYRRVMGKEIKFLLHFVKESKQDESGMPNNRFLAERTGGTYSTLKVQPAELEDSGVYFCASSQPDSSQYFGPGTRLLVL.

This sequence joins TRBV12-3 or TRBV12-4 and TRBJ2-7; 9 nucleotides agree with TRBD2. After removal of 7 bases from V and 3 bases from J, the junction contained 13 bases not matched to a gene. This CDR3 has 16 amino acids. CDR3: CASTPLREGSHYEQYF. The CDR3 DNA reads TGTGCCAGCACCCCTCTGCGGGAGGGGTCCCACTACGAGCAGTACTTC.

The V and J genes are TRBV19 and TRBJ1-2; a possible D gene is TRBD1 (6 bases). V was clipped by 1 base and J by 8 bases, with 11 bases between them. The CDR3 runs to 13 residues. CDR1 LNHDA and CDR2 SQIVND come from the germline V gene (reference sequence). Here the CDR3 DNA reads TGTGCCAGTAGTATAGTAACAGGGTACGGCTACACCTTC. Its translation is CASSIVTGYGYTF.

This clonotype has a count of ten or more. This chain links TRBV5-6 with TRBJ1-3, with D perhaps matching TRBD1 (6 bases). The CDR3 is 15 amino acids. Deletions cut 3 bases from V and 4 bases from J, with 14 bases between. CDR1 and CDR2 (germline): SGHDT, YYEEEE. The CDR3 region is CASSSGRGRGNTIYF. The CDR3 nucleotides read TGTGCCAGCAGCTCCGGCAGGGGCCGGGGAAACACCATATATTTT.

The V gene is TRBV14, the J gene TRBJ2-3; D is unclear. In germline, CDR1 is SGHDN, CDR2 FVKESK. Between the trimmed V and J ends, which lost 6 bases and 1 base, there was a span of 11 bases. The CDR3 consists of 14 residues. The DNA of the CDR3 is TGTGCCAGCAGTGGCGCTTGGCGCACAGATACGCAGTATTTT. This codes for CASSGAWRTDTQYF. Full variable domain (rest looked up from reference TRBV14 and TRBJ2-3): EAGVTQFPSHSVIEKGQTVTLRCDPISGHDNLYWYRRVMGKEIKFLLHFVKESKQDESGMPNNRFLAERTGGTYSTLKVQPAELEDSGVYFCASSGAWRTDTQYFGPGTRLTVL.

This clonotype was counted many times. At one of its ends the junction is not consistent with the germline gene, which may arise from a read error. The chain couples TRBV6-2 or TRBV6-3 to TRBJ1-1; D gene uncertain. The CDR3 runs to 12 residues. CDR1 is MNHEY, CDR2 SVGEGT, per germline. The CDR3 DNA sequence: TGTGCCATCAAGGACGGTTACACTGAGGCTTTCTTT. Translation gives CAIKDGYTEAFF.

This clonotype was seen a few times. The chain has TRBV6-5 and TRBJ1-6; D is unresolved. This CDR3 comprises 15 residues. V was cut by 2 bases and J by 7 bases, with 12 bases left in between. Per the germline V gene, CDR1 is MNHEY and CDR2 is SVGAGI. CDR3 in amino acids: CASSYRSGGNSPLHF. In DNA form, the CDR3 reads TGTGCCAGCAGTTACCGCTCCGGCGGCAATTCACCCCTCCACTTT.

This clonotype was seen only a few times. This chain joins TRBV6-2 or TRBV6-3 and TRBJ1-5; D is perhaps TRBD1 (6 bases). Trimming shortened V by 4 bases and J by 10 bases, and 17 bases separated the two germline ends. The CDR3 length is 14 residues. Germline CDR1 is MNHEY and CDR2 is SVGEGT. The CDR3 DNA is TGTGCCAGCAGTTCGGGGGGGGGCCCAAACCCCCAGCATTTT. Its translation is CASSSGGGPNPQHF.

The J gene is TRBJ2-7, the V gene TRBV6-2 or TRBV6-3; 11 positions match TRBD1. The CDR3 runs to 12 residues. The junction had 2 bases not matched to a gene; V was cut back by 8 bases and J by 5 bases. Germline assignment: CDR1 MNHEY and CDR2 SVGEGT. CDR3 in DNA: TGTGCCAGCGGGGACAGGGGGAACGAGCAGTACGTC. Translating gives CASGDRGNEQYV.

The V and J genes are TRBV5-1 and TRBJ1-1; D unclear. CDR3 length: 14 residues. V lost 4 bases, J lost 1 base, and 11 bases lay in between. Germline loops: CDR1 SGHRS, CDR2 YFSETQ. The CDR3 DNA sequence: TGCGCCAGCAGCGCGATCAGACGGAACACTGAAGCTTTCTTT. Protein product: CASSAIRRNTEAFF. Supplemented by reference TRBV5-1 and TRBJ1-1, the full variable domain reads KAGVTQTPRYLIKTRGQQVTLSCSPISGHRSVSWYQQTPGQGLQFLFEYFSETQRNKGNFPGRFSGRQFSNSRSEMNVSTLELGDSALYLCASSAIRRNTEAFFGQGTRLTVV.

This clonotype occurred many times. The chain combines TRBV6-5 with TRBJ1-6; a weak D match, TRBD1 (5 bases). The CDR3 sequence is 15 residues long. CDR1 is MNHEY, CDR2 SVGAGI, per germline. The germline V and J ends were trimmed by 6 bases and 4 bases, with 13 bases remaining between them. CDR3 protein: CASRGLTDYNSPLHF. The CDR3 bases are TGTGCCAGCAGAGGGTTGACAGATTATAATTCACCCCTCCACTTT.

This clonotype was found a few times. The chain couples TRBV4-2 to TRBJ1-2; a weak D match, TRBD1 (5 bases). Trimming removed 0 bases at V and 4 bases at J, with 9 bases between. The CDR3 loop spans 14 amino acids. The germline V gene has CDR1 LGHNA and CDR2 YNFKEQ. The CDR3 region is CASSQEGGAYGYTF. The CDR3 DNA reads TGTGCCAGCAGCCAAGAAGGTGGGGCCTATGGCTACACCTTC.